This entry lists 22 T cell receptor beta chains sequenced from one sample in a study of beta chain features in type 1 diabetes. The study, taken as a whole, reports: Shortening that was moderate but significant affected the TCRB CDR3s of Type 1 diabetes patients in all four CD4+ subsets.

Expressed TCRB transcripts were sequenced because the entire RNA isolate underwent reverse transcription. Here immunoSEQ multiplex PCR was the method, and the copy in TCRdb shows in-frame clones only, minus some. The data contain 640,000 or so clones, around 15% of them singletons. No antigen is known for these receptors. What was sequenced was naive CD4+ T cells from blood. The source of these receptors is a man aged 18 to 29 with type 1 diabetes.

Only a few counts were recorded for this clone. The chain recombines TRBV7-2 with TRBJ1-2; D is unclear. V lost 7 bases to trimming and J lost 4 bases, with 16 bases between them. Germline-derived CDR1 and CDR2 are SGHTA and FQGNSA. The CDR3 is 14 amino acids. CDR3 in DNA: TGTGCCAGCACCCTAGGGAGGGATCGCTATGGCTACACCTTC. It codes for CASTLGRDRYGYTF.

The chain couples TRBV15 to TRBJ2-7; 9 bases fit TRBD2. This CDR3 has 15 residues. V was pared by 5 bases and J by 3 bases, with 8 bases of the junction left unmatched. The germline V gene has CDR1 LNHNV and CDR2 YYDKDF (reference sequence). CDR3 loop: CATSPPSGEYYEQYF. CDR3 sequence (DNA): TGTGCCACCAGCCCACCTAGCGGGGAATACTACGAGCAGTACTTC.

This sequence joins TRBV7-9 and TRBJ2-1; 7 bases match TRBD2. Germline assignment: CDR1 SEHNR and CDR2 FQNEAQ (reference sequence). V lost 1 base and J lost 8; bases outside the gene matches: 5. The CDR3 sequence is 14 residues long. Written as DNA, the CDR3 is TGTGCCAGCAGCTTAGGGAGCGGGGTGGATGAGCAGTTCTTC. It encodes CASSLGSGVDEQFF.

This chain connects TRBV10-1 to TRBJ2-6; D may correspond to TRBD1 or TRBD2 (5 bases each). The V gene's germline CDR1 is WNHNN and CDR2 SYGVQD (reference sequence). Trimming removed 6 bases from V and 0 bases from J, with 18 bases in between. This CDR3 has 18 amino acids. Written as DNA, the CDR3 is TGCGCCAGCAGCCCCGGTGGGGGACGGAGCTCTGGGGCCAACGTCCTGACTTTC. Residues: CASSPGGGRSSGANVLTF.

V gene TRBV4-2 combines with J gene TRBJ1-5, with D perhaps TRBD1 (5 bases). Germline assignment: CDR1 LGHNA and CDR2 YNFKEQ. The ends were cut back, 3 bases at V and 1 base at J, with 16 bases in the middle. The CDR3 sequence is 17 residues long. Here the CDR3 reads CASSHTGDSGSNQPQHF. CDR3 sequence (DNA): TGTGCCAGCAGCCACACGGGTGACAGCGGGAGCAATCAGCCCCAGCATTTT.

Only a few counts were recorded for this clone. The CDR3 region is CASSPSWTGGTGELFF. For the CDR3, the DNA is TGTGCCAGTAGTCCTTCTTGGACAGGGGGTACCGGGGAGCTGTTTTTT. This chain links TRBV19 with TRBJ2-2, with 10 bases aligning to TRBD1. V lost 5 bases and J lost 5; bases outside the gene matches: 8. Germline lookup yields CDR1 LNHDA and CDR2 SQIVND (reference sequence). CDR3 length equals 16 residues.

The V gene is TRBV18, the J gene TRBJ1-5, with 7 bases that match TRBD1. In germline, CDR1 is KGHSH, CDR2 LQKENI. The CDR3 sequence is 16 residues long. The V and J ends lost 3 bases and 1 base, in that order; junction bases with no gene match: 6. The CDR3 nucleotides are TGTGCCAGCTCACCCCAGGACAGGCTGAGCAATCAGCCCCAGCATTTT. Encoded protein: CASSPQDRLSNQPQHF.

This clone has only a few counts. The gene calls are TRBV27 and TRBJ1-1; TRBD1 matches 7 bases. The CDR3 has 13 amino acids. The germline V gene has CDR1 MNHEY and CDR2 SMNVEV (reference sequence). V lost 5 bases and J lost 8; bases outside the gene matches: 8. Here the CDR3 DNA reads TGTGCCAGCAGTACCTACAGGGGAGGGGAAGCTTTCTTT. Translated: CASSTYRGGEAFF.

The rearrangement links TRBV25-1 to TRBJ2-7; 8 nucleotides agree with TRBD1. Germline-derived CDR1 and CDR2 are MGHDK and SYGVNS. V trimming: 7 bases; J trimming: 4 bases; junction bases outside the gene matches: 6. The CDR3 has 13 amino acids. In DNA, the CDR3 is TGTGCCAGCATCTCAGGGGGCGGGTACGAGCAGTACTTC. Translation: CASISGGGYEQYF.

This clone came up a few times. This chain connects TRBV10-3 to TRBJ1-2; TRBD1 matches at 10 bases. The V and J ends lost 9 bases and 1 base, in that order; junction bases with no gene match: 2. The germline V gene encodes CDR1 ENHRY and CDR2 SYGVKD. CDR3 length: 13 residues. The chain's CDR3 is CAIRDRGNYGYTF. For the CDR3, the DNA is TGTGCCATAAGGGACAGGGGTAACTATGGCTACACCTTC.

The chain links TRBV7-3 to TRBJ1-1; the D gene is possibly TRBD1 (6 bases). The CDR3 covers 13 residues. From germline, CDR1 is SGHTA and CDR2 FQGTGA. Trimming cost V 5 bases and J 6 bases, with 13 bases left between them. In DNA form, the CDR3 reads TGTGCCAGCAGCCCTGCGGGGGGGCCTGAAGCTTTCTTT. Translation gives CASSPAGGPEAFF.

V usage is TRBV9 and J usage is TRBJ2-7; a weak D match, TRBD2 (6 bases). The CDR3 is made up of 14 amino acids. CDR1 and CDR2 from the germline V gene are SGDLS and YYNGEE. V lost 6 bases and J 4 bases, leaving 17 bases between the germline ends. CDR3 region: CASTPGQGGYEQYF. The CDR3 DNA reads TGTGCCAGCACCCCGGGGCAGGGAGGTTACGAGCAGTACTTC. Filled out from reference TRBV9 and TRBJ2-7, the complete variable domain reads DSGVTQTPKHLITATGQRVTLRCSPRSGDLSVYWYQQSLDQGLQFLIQYYNGEERAKGNILERFSAQQFPDLHSELNLSSLELGDSALYFCASTPGQGGYEQYFGPGTRLTVT.

The chain couples TRBV28 to TRBJ1-1, with a weak D call TRBD1 (5 bases). The CDR3 loop spans 12 amino acids. Germline V gene data show CDR1 as MDHEN and CDR2 as SYDVKM. Trimming cost V 7 bases and J 1 base, with 7 bases left between them. The CDR3 coding sequence is TGTGCCAGCAAGACAGCGAACACTGAAGCTTTCTTT. This sequence encodes CASKTANTEAFF.

The chain carries TRBV30 and TRBJ1-2; D uncertain. Trimming left V 6 bases short and J 2 bases short, with 13 bases between. Germline values: CDR1 GTSNPN, CDR2 SVGIG (reference sequence). This CDR3 has 13 residues. DNA of the CDR3: TGTGCCTGTCCGGTTGGGTTAAACTATGGCTACACCTTC. Amino acids: CACPVGLNYGYTF.

The gene calls are TRBV6-1 and TRBJ1-6; 7 bases align to TRBD1. With 4 bases clipped from V and 7 bases from J, the junction kept 7 bases outside the gene matches. The CDR3 loop spans 15 amino acids. CDR1 is MNHNS, CDR2 SASEGT, per germline. CDR3 sequence: CASSAHRGANSPLHF. As DNA, the CDR3 is TGTGCCAGCAGTGCCCACAGGGGAGCGAATTCACCCCTCCACTTT.

The V gene is TRBV29-1, the J gene TRBJ2-3; D may be TRBD2 (6 bases). CDR1 and CDR2 (germline): SQVTM, ANQGSEA. The V gene lost 1 base and the J gene lost 0 bases, with 17 bases spanning the gap. The CDR3 sequence is 17 residues long. In nucleotides, the CDR3 is TGCAGCGTTGAAGTAGTTTGGAGGGGCTATAGCACAGATACGCAGTATTTT. It codes for CSVEVVWRGYSTDTQYF.

The V and J genes are TRBV7-8 and TRBJ2-2; TRBD1 aligns across 8 bases. This CDR3 spans 17 amino acids. Trimming cost V 5 bases and J 4 bases; bases outside gene matches: 12. Germline assignment: CDR1 SGHVS and CDR2 FQNEAQ. CDR3 protein: CASSPTFGQGITGELFF. The CDR3 bases are TGTGCCAGCAGCCCAACCTTCGGACAGGGTATCACCGGGGAGCTGTTTTTT.

The chain recombines TRBV28 with TRBJ2-1; 9 bases align to TRBD2. The V gene's germline CDR1 is MDHEN and CDR2 SYDVKM. Unmatched junction bases numbered 13, after V lost 6 bases and J lost 4 bases. This CDR3 is built from 17 residues. For the CDR3, the DNA is TGTGCCAGCAGACTCCCCGGGAGCAGCGGGGGGTACAATGAGCAGTTCTTC. Residues: CASRLPGSSGGYNEQFF.

The gene calls are TRBV18 and TRBJ1-1; TRBD1 might be the D (5 bases). From germline, CDR1 is KGHSH and CDR2 LQKENI. This CDR3 spans 13 amino acids. The V end was cut by 3 bases, the J end by 3 bases, with 8 bases between. DNA for the CDR3: TGTGCCAGCTCACCCGACAGCGACACTGAAGCTTTCTTT. Protein: CASSPDSDTEAFF.

A note on this clone: Other DNA sequences in the sample encode the same CDR3. The chain uses TRBV9 and TRBJ2-7; D is ambiguous. The germline gives CDR1 SGDLS, CDR2 YYNGEE. V lost 3 bases, J lost 0 bases, and 4 bases lay in between. This CDR3 contains 12 residues. CDR3 sequence reads: CASSASSYEQYF. The CDR3 region has the DNA TGTGCCAGCAGCGCGAGCTCCTACGAGCAGTACTTC.

As to this clone: This sample includes further DNA sequences coding for the same CDR3. This rearrangement joins TRBV4-1 to TRBJ1-5; weak D call: TRBD1 (5 bases). The CDR3 covers 16 residues. V was trimmed by 0 bases and J by 2 bases, leaving 11 bases between them. Germline assignment: CDR1 MGHRA and CDR2 YSYEKL. The CDR3 DNA reads TGCGCCAGCAGCCAAGAAACAGGTAGGGGCAATCAGCCCCAGCATTTT. This codes for CASSQETGRGNQPQHF.

The rearrangement joins TRBV7-9 to TRBJ1-5; D may be TRBD1 (5 bases). Germline values: CDR1 SEHNR, CDR2 FQNEAQ (reference sequence). V was clipped by 4 bases and J by 4 bases, with 8 bases between them. This CDR3 has 13 residues. Here the CDR3 reads CASSSQGNQPQHF. In nucleotides, the CDR3 is TGTGCCAGCAGCTCCCAGGGAAATCAGCCCCAGCATTTT.